Following are 3 T cell receptor beta chains from one sample sequenced in a study of cytomegalovirus exposure and HLA in healthy donors. Primers: 60 Vbeta forward and 13 Jbeta reverse. Method: immunoSEQ multiplex PCR; TCRdb's copy keeps in-frame clones and lacks some. The sample has under 150,000 clones; just over 75% are singletons. Material: PBMCs. The receptor source for this set is a woman in her fifties or sixties in good health and CMV-seronegative.

The chain carries TRBV7-3 and TRBJ1-1; a weak D match, TRBD1 (5 bases). The CDR3 spans 15 residues. V was clipped by 5 bases and J by 0 bases, with 13 bases between them. CDR1 and CDR2 (germline): SGHTA, FQGTGA. The CDR3 bases are TGTGCCAGCAGCCCTCGTTCAGGGATGAACACTGAAGCTTTCTTT. It codes for CASSPRSGMNTEAFF.

The chain couples TRBV28 to TRBJ1-1; a possible D gene is TRBD1 (6 bases). V lost 5 bases and J lost 2, with 9 bases in between. Per germline, CDR1 MDHEN and CDR2 SYDVKM. The CDR3 contains 13 residues. The CDR3 DNA reads TGTGCCAGCAGTAAGACAGGCAACACTGAAGCTTTCTTT. Translating it yields CASSKTGNTEAFF.

This chain joins TRBV30 and TRBJ1-1; D is unclear. There are 12 residues in the CDR3. V lost 1 base, J lost 2 bases, and 5 bases lay in between. Germline CDR1 reads GTSNPN; CDR2 reads SVGIG (reference sequence). The CDR3 is CAWSDSNTEAFF. The CDR3 bases are TGTGCCTGGAGTGACAGCAACACTGAAGCTTTCTTT.